This T cell receptor (beta chain) came from a study of blood T cells in healthy people across ages. V dropped 4 bases and J dropped 3; count of bases not matched to a gene: 3. CDR3 length: 15 amino acids. The germline V gene has CDR1 PRHDT and CDR2 FYEKMQ (reference sequence). PCR was performed a second time for about 7 to 11 cycles using a sample-barcoded 5' primer and a J-beta primer mix. TCRdb passed the 5' RACE reads through MiXCR, listing each CDR3 protein once. The repertoire holds roughly 720,000 distinct CDR3 sequences, with about 55% as singletons. The sequenced sample consisted of blood. This receptor was taken from a man at least 80 years old in good health. The rearrangement joins TRBV13 to TRBJ2-3, with 11 nucleotides matching TRBD2. As DNA, the CDR3 is TGTGCCAGCAGCTCGGGACTAGCGGAAACAGATACGCAGTATTTT. It is translated as CASSSGLAETDTQYF.